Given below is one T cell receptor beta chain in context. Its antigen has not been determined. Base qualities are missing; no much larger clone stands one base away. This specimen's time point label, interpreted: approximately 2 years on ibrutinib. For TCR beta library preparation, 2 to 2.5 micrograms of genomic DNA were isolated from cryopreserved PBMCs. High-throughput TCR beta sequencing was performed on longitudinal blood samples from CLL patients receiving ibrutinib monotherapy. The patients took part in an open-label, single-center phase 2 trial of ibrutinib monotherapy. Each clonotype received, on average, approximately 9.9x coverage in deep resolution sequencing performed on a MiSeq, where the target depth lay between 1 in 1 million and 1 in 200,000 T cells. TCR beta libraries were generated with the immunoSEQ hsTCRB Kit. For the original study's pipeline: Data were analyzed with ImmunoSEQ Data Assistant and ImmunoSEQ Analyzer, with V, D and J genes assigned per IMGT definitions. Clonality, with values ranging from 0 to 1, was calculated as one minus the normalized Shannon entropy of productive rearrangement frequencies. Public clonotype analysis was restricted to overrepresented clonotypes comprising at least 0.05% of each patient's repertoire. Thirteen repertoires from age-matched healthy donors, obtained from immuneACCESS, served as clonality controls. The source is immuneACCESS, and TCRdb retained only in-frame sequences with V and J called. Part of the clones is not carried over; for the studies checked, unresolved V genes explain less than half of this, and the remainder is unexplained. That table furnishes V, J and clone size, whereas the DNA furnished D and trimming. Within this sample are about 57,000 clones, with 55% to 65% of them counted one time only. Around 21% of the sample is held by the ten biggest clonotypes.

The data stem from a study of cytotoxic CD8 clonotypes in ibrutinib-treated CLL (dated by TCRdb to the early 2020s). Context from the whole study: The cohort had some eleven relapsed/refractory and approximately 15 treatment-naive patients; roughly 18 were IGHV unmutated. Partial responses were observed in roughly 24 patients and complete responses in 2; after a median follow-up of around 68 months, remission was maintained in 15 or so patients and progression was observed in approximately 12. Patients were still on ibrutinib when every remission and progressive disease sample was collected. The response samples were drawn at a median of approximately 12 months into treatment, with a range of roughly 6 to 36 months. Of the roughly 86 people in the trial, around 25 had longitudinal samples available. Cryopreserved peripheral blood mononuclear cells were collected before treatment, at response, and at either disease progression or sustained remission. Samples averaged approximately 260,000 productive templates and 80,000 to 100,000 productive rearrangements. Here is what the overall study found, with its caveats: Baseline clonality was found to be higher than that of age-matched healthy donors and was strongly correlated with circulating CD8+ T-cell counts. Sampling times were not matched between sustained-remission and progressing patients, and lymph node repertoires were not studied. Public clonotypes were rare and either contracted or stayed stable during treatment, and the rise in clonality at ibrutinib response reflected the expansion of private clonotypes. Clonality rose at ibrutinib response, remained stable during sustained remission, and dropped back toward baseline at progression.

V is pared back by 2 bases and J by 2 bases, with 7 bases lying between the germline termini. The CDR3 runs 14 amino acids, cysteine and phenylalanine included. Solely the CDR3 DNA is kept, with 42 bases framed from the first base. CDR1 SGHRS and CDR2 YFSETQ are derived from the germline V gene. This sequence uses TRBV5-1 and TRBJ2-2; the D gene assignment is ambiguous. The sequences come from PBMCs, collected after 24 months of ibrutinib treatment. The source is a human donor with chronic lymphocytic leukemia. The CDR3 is CASSFALNTGELFF. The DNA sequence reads TGCGCCAGCAGCTTCGCTCTCAACACCGGGGAGCTGTTTTTT.